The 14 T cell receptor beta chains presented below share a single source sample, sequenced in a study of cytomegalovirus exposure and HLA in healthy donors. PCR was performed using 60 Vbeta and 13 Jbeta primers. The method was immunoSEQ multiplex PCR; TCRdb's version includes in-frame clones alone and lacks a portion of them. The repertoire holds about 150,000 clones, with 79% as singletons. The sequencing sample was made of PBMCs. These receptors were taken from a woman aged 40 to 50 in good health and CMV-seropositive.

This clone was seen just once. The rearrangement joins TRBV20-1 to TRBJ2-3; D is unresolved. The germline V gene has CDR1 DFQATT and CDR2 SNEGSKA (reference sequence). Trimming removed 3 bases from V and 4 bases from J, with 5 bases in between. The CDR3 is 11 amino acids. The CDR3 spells CSASVADTQYF. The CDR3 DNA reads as TGCAGTGCTAGTGTCGCAGATACGCAGTATTTT.

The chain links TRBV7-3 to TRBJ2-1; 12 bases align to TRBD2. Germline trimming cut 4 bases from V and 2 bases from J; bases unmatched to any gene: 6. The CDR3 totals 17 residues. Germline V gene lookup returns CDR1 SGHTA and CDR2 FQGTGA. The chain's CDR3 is CASSSSGGAPPYNEQFF. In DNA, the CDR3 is TGTGCCAGCAGCTCTAGCGGGGGGGCCCCACCCTACAATGAGCAGTTCTTC.

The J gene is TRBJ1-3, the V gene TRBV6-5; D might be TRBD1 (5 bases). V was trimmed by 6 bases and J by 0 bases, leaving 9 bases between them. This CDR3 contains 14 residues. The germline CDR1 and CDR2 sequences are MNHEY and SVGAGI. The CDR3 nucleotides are TGTGCCAGCAGGCCAGACAGCTCTGGAAACACCATATATTTT. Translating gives CASRPDSSGNTIYF.

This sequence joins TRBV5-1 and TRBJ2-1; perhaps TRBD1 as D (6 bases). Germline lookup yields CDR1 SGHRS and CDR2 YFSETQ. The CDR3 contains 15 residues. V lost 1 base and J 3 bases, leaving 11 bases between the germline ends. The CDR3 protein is CASSLRQALYNEQFF. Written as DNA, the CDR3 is TGCGCCAGCAGCTTGAGACAGGCCCTCTACAATGAGCAGTTCTTC.

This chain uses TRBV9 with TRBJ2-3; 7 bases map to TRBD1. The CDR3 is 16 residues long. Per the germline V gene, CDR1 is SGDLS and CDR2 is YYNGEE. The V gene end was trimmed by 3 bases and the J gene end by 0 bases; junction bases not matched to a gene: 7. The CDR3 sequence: CASSADRARSTDTQYF. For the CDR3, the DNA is TGTGCCAGCAGCGCAGACAGGGCGCGAAGCACAGATACGCAGTATTTT.

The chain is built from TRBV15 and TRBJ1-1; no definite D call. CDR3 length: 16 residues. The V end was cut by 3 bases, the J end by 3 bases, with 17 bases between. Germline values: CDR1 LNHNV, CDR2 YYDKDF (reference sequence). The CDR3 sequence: CATSSPRRVRDTEAFF. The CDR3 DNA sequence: TGTGCCACCAGCAGTCCCAGACGGGTGCGCGACACTGAAGCTTTCTTT.

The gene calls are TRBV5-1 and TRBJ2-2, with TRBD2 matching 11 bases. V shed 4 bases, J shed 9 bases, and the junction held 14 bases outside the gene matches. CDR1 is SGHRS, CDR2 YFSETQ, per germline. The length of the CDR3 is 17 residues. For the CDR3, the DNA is TGCGCCAGCAGCCCCGCGGGGCTAGCGGGGGGCTACCGGGAGCTGTTTTTT. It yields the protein CASSPAGLAGGYRELFF.

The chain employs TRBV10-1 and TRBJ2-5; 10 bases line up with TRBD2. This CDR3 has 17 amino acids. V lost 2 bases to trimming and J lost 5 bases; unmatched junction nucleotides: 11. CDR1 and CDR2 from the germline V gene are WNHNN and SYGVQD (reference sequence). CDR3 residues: CASSEGSGGAFLETQYF. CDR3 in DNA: TGCGCCAGCAGTGAGGGGAGCGGGGGGGCCTTTTTGGAGACCCAGTACTTC.

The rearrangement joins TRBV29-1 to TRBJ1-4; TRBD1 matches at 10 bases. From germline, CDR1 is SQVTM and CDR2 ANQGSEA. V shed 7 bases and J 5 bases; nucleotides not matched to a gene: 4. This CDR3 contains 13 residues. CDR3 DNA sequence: TGCAGCGCCAGGGACAGGGGAAATGAAAAACTGTTTTTT. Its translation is CSARDRGNEKLFF.

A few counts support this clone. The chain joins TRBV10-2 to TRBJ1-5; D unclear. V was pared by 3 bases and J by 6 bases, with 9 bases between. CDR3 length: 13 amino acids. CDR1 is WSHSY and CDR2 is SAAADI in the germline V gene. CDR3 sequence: CASSDRVSQPQHF. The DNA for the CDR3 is TGCGCCAGCAGTGACCGGGTTAGTCAGCCCCAGCATTTT.

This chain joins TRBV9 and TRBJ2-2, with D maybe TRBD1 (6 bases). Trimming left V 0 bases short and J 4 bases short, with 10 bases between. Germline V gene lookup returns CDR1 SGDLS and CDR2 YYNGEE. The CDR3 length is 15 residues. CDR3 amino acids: CASSVGQASTGELFF. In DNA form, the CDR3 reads TGTGCCAGCAGCGTAGGACAGGCGAGCACCGGGGAGCTGTTTTTT.

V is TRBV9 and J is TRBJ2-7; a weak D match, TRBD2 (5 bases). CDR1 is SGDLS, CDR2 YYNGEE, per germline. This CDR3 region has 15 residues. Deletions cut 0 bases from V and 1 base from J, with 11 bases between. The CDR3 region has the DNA TGTGCCAGCAGCGTAGGGGGAGCAGCATCCTACGAGCAGTACTTC. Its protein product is CASSVGGAASYEQYF.

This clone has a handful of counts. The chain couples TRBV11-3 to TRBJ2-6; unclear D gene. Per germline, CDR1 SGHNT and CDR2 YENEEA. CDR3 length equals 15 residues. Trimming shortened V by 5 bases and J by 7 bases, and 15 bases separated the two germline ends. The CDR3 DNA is TGTGCCAGCAGCCAAAACAGTGTTAGAGCCAACGTCCTGACTTTC. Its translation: CASSQNSVRANVLTF. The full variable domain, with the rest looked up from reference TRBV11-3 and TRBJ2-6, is EAGVVQSPRYKIIEKKQPVAFWCNPISGHNTLYWYLQNLGQGPELLIRYENEEAVDDSQLPKDRFSAERLKGVDSTLKIQPAELGDSAVYLCASSQNSVRANVLTFGAGSRLTVL.

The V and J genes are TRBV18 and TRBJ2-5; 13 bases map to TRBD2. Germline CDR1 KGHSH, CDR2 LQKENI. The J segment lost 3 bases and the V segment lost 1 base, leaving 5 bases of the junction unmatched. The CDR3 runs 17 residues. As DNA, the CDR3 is TGTGCCAGCTCACCACTCCAGACTAGCGGGGGGAAAGAGACCCAGTACTTC. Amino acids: CASSPLQTSGGKETQYF.